The table lists the clone carrying this T cell receptor beta chain with a few counts. The record originates from a study of regulatory T cells in long-lasting Graves disease. V lost 5 bases, J lost 1 base, and 14 bases lay in between. The germline V gene encodes CDR1 MGHRA and CDR2 YSYEKL. This CDR3 is built from 15 residues. The time point: newly diagnosed GD, antithyroid drugs for less than 3 months. RNA extracted from PBMCs served as the sequencing template. iRepertoire HTBI primers and Arm-PCR of CDR3 regions built TCR beta libraries. TCRdb reanalysed the multiplex PCR reads using MiXCR and keeps one entry per CDR3 protein. This table has roughly 400,000 distinct CDR3 sequences, about 15% appearing once. This sample also belongs to another study, concerning T cells in Graves' hyperthyroidism and ophthalmopathy.

Sequencing used peripheral blood mononuclear cells (PBMCs), obtained at new diagnosis, from a patient treated with antithyroid drugs. This TCR came from a woman under 30 with Graves disease. V is TRBV4-1 and J is TRBJ1-1; D is perhaps TRBD1 (6 bases). The CDR3 DNA follows: TGCGCCAGCAGCACAACAGGGACCGCGAACACTGAAGCTTTCTTT. It encodes CASSTTGTANTEAFF.